Listed below are T cell receptor beta chains from one sample, sequenced in a study of response to subunit inactivated influenza vaccine. TCRdb called the RT-PCR reads again in MiXCR, with one record for every CDR3 protein. The sample has about 520,000 distinct CDR3 sequences, approximately 7.3% seen once. The sequences come from PBMCs from blood, collected roughly 24 months after vaccination. Receptor source: a man between 45 and 75 years old who received an inactivated influenza vaccine. Each CDR3 is given with its conserved first and last residue. D genes are given only for firm matches. A row's size may be missing; if present it is once, few, many or a size class.

v_call	d_call	cdr3_length	j_call	clone_size	cdr3_nt	cdr3_aa
TRBV5-1	NA	13	TRBJ2-1	NA	TGCGCCAGCAGTTGGCGGTCCGTAAATGAGCAGTTCTTC	CASSWRSVNEQFF
TRBV4-3	TRBD2	16	TRBJ2-5	few	TGCGCCAGCAGCCAAGGGTGGGAGGGCCCGGGGGAGACCCAGTACTTC	CASSQGWEGPGETQYF
TRBV7-6	NA	17	TRBJ2-2	many	TGTGCCAGCAGCTTAGGACGGATGGTATTAAACACCGGGGAGCTGTTTTTT	CASSLGRMVLNTGELFF
TRBV7-6	TRBD2	16	TRBJ2-7	NA	TGTGCCAGCAGCTTGGCGCCGGGAGGGGTTGTCCACGAGCAGTACTTC	CASSLAPGGVVHEQYF
TRBV13	TRBD1	14	TRBJ2-7	NA	TGTGCCAGCAGCCACCGGGACAGGGTTTACGAGCAGTACTTC	CASSHRDRVYEQYF
TRBV12-3/TRBV12-4	NA	18	TRBJ1-5	NA	TGTGCCAGCAGTTTATCGGGACGGGAGGGCTATAGCAATCAGCCCCAGCATTTT	CASSLSGREGYSNQPQHF
TRBV20-1	NA	12	TRBJ2-3	NA	TGCAGTGCTAGAGCACTGGGGGATACGCAGTATTTT	CSARALGDTQYF
TRBV20-1	TRBD2	13	TRBJ2-5	NA	TGCAGTGCTACTAGCGGGGTACAAGAGACCCAGTACTTC	CSATSGVQETQYF
TRBV7-9	NA	14	TRBJ1-5	few	TGTGCCAGCAGCATTGGGCCCCGCGATCAGCCCCAGCATTTT	CASSIGPRDQPQHF
TRBV5-1	NA	17	TRBJ2-1	few	TGCGCCAGCAGCTTGCTTTTGGGCGACGTCTCCTACAATGAGCAGTTCTTC	CASSLLLGDVSYNEQFF
TRBV11-2	TRBD2	19	TRBJ2-2	NA	TGTGCCAGCAAAAAGGACGACCTGGTCCTAGCGGGGGACACCGGGGAGCTGTTTTTT	CASKKDDLVLAGDTGELFF
TRBV6-4	TRBD1	19	TRBJ2-5	NA	TGTGCCAGCAGTGACCTCACCGGGACAGGGGGCAGGGTGGAAGAGACCCAGTACTTC	CASSDLTGTGGRVEETQYF
TRBV6-2/TRBV6-3	NA	15	TRBJ2-7	many	TGTGCCAGCAGTTACTCGTTGGCAGTTAACTACGAGCAGTACTTC	CASSYSLAVNYEQYF
TRBV20-1	TRBD1	16	TRBJ2-1	many	TGCAGTGCTAGAATCTCGACAGGGGGCGCCTACAATGAGCAGTTCTTC	CSARISTGGAYNEQFF
TRBV20-1	NA	13	TRBJ2-1	NA	TGCAGTGCCCTACGTGGACAAGGGAGGATACAGTTCTTC	CSALRGQGRIQFF
TRBV7-9	TRBD1	13	TRBJ2-7	many	TGTGCCAGCAGCCTAGGGACAGCGTTTGAGCAGTACTTC	CASSLGTAFEQYF
TRBV4-2	NA	16	TRBJ2-6	few	TGTGCCAGCAGCCAAGATACCGGGGCTGGGGCCAACGTCCTGACTTTC	CASSQDTGAGANVLTF
TRBV18	TRBD1	14	TRBJ2-7	many	TGTGCCAGCTCAGACGGACAGGGTATGGCCGAGCAGTACTTC	CASSDGQGMAEQYF
TRBV10-3	TRBD2	15	TRBJ2-7	NA	TGTGCCATCAGTGAGTCGACTAGCGTCAACTACGAGCAGTACTTC	CAISESTSVNYEQYF
TRBV4-1	TRBD1	16	TRBJ2-7	NA	TGCGCCAGCAGCCACGACGGGACAGGGGCCGTCTACGAGCAGTACTTC	CASSHDGTGAVYEQYF
TRBV20-1	NA	14	TRBJ1-1	NA	TGCAGTGCTAGAGACCCGGTTATGAACACTGAAGCTTTCTTT	CSARDPVMNTEAFF
TRBV11-2	TRBD1	19	TRBJ1-5	many	TGTGCCAGCAGCTACGAGGGACAGGGTACTTTGAGGAGCAATCAGCCCCAGCATTTT	CASSYEGQGTLRSNQPQHF
TRBV12-3/TRBV12-4	NA	13	TRBJ2-3	many	TGTGCCAGCAGTCTACTAGACACAGATACGCAGTATTTT	CASSLLDTDTQYF
TRBV2	TRBD1	13	TRBJ1-1	few	TGTGCCAGCGGGGGGACAGGGGTCACTGAAGCTTTCTTT	CASGGTGVTEAFF
TRBV15	TRBD1	14	TRBJ2-2	NA	TGTGCCACCAGCGCGGACAGGGTAGCCGGGGAGCTGTTTTTT	CATSADRVAGELFF
TRBV7-9	TRBD1	14	TRBJ2-7	NA	TGTGCCAGCAGCCCGGGACAGGGCTTGCACGAGCAGTACTTC	CASSPGQGLHEQYF
TRBV2	TRBD2	17	TRBJ2-7	few	TGTGCCAGCAGTGAAGTTATGGGACTAGCGGGAACCCAAGAGCAGTACTTC	CASSEVMGLAGTQEQYF